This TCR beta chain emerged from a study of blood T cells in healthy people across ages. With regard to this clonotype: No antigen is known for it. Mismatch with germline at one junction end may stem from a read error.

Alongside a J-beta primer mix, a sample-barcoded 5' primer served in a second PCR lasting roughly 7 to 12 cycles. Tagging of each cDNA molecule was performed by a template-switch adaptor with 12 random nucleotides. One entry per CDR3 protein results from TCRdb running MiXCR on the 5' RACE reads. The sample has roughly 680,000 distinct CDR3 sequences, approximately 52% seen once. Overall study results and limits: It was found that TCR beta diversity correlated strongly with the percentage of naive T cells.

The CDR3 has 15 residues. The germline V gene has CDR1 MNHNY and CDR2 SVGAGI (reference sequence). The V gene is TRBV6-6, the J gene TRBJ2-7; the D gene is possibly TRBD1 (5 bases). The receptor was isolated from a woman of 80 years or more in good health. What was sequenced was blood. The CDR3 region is CASSYSIQGLYELYF. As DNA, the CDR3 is TGTGCCAGCAGTTACTCGATCCAGGGCTTGTACGAGCTGTACTTC.